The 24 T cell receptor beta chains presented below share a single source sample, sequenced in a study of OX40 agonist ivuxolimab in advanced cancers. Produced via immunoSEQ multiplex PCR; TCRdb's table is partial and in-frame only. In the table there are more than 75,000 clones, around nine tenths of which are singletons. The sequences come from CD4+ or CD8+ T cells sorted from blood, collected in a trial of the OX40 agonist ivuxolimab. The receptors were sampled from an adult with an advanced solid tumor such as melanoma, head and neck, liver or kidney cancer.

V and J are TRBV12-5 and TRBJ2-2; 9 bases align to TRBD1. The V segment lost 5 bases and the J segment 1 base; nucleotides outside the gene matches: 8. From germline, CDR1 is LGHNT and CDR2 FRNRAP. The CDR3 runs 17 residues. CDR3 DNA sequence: TGTGCTAGTGGTCCGGGACAGGGCTTTGGGAACACCGGGGAGCTGTTTTTT. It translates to CASGPGQGFGNTGELFF. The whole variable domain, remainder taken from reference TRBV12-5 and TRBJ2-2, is DARVTQTPRHKVTEMGQEVTMRCQPILGHNTVFWYRQTMMQGLELLAYFRNRAPLDDSGMPKDRFSAEMPDATLATLKIQPSEPRDSAVYFCASGPGQGFGNTGELFFGEGSRLTVL.

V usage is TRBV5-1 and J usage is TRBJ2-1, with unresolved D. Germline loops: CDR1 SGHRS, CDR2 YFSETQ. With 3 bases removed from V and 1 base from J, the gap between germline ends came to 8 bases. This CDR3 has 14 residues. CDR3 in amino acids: CASSSRLSYNEQFF. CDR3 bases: TGCGCCAGCAGCTCTCGACTGTCCTACAATGAGCAGTTCTTC.

This CDR3 is CASSLKTGGFTEAFF. In nucleotides, the CDR3 is TGTGCCAGCAGCTTAAAAACAGGGGGGTTCACTGAAGCTTTCTTT. The chain recombines TRBV11-2 with TRBJ1-1; 8 bases agree with TRBD1. The CDR3 covers 15 residues. The ends lost 2 bases at V and 4 bases at J; junction bases unmatched: 6. CDR1 is SGHAT and CDR2 is FQNNGV in the germline V gene. The variable domain in full, with the rest retrieved from reference TRBV11-2 and TRBJ1-1, is EAGVAQSPRYKIIEKRQSVAFWCNPISGHATLYWYQQILGQGPKLLIQFQNNGVVDDSQLPKDRFSAERLKGVDSTLKIQPAKLEDSAVYLCASSLKTGGFTEAFFGQGTRLTVV.

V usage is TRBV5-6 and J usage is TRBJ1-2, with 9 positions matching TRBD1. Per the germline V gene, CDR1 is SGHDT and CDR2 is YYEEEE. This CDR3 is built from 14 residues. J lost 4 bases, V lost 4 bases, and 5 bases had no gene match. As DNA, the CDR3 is TGTGCCAGCAGCGGGGACAGGGATTCCTATGGCTACACCTTC. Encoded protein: CASSGDRDSYGYTF.

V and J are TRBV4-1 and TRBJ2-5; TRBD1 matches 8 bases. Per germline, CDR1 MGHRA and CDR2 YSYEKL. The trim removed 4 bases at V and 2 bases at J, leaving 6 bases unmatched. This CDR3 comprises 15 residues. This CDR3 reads CASSPDRGSQETQYF. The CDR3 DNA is TGCGCCAGCAGCCCCGACAGGGGTTCTCAAGAGACCCAGTACTTC.

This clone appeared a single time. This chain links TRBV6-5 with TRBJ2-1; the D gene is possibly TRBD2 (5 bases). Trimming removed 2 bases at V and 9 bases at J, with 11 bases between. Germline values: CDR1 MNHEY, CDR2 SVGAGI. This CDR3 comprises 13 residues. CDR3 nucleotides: TGTGCCAGCAGTTACGGGAGAGGCACTGAGCAGTTCTTC. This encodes CASSYGRGTEQFF.

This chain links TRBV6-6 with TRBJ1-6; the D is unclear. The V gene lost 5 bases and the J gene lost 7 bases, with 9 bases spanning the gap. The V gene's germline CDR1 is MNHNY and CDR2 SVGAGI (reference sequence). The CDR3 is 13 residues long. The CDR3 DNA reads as TGTGCCAGCAGTCCCACGGGAAATTCACCCCTCCACTTT. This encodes CASSPTGNSPLHF.

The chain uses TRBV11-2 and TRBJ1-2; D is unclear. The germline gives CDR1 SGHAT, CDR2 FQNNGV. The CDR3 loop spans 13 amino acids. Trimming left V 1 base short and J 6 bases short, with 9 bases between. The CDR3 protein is CASSLGPLDGYTF. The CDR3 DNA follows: TGTGCCAGCAGCTTAGGACCGCTTGATGGCTACACCTTC.

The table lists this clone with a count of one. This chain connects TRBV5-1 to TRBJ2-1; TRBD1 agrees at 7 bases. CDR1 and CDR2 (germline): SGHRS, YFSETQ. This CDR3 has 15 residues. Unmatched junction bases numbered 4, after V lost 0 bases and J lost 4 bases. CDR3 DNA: TGCGCCAGCAGCTTGGCACAGGGGACATACAATGAGCAGTTCTTC. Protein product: CASSLAQGTYNEQFF.

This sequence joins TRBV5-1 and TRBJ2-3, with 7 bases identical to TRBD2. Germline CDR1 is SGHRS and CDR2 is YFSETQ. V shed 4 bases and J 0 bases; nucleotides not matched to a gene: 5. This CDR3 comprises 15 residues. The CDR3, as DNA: TGCGCCAGCAGCGTCAAAGCGGGAAGCACAGATACGCAGTATTTT. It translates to CASSVKAGSTDTQYF.

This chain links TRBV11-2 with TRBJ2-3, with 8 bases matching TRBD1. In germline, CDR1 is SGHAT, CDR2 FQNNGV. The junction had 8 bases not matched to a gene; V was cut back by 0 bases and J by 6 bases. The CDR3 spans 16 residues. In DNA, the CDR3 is TGTGCCAGCAGCTTAGATGGGGGCGGGGACAGGGATACGCAGTATTTT. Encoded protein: CASSLDGGGDRDTQYF.

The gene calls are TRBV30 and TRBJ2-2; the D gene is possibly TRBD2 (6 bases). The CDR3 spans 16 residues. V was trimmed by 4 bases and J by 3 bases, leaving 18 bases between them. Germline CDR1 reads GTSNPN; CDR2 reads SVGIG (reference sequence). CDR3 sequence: CAWKPQRRRDTGELFF. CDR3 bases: TGTGCCTGGAAACCTCAGCGGCGGAGGGACACCGGGGAGCTGTTTTTT.

The CDR3 DNA is TGTGCCAGCAGCGCGTATGGGGGTGGGGATGAGCAGTTCTTC. Protein: CASSAYGGGDEQFF. This chain joins TRBV9 and TRBJ2-1, with D perhaps matching TRBD1 or TRBD2 (5 bases each). The length of the CDR3 is 14 residues. The V gene lost 3 bases and the J gene lost 8 bases, with 15 bases spanning the gap. CDR1 is SGDLS, CDR2 YYNGEE, per germline.

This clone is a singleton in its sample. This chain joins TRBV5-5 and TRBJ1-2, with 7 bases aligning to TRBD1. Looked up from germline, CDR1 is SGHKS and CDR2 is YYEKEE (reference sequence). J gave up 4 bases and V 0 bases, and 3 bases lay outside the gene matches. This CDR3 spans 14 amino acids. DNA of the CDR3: TGTGCCAGCAGCTTGGTACAGGGGACCTATGGCTACACCTTC. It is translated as CASSLVQGTYGYTF.

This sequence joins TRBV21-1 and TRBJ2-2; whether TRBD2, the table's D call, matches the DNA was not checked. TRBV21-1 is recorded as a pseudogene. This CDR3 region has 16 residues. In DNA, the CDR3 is TGTGCCAGCAGCAAATTGAGCGGGATCGGCACCGGGGAGCTGTTTTTT. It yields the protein CASSKLSGIGTGELFF.

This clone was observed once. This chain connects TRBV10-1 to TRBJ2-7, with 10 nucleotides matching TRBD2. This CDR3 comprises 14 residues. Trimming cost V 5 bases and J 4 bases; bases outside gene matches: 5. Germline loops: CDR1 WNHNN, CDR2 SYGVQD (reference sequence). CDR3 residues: CASSPSGSTYEQYF. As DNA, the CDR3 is TGCGCCAGCAGTCCTAGCGGGAGTACGTACGAGCAGTACTTC.

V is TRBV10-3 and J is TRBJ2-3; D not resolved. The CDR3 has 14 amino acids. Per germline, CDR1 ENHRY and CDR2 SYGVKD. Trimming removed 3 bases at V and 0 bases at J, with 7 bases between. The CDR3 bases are TGTGCCATCAGTGATTCGCGTAGCACAGATACGCAGTATTTT. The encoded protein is CAISDSRSTDTQYF.

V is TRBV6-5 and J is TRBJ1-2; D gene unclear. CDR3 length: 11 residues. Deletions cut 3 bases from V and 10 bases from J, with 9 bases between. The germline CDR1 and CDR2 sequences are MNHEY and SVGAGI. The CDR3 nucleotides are TGTGCCAGCAGTTATGACGGCTCCTACACCTTC. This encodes CASSYDGSYTF.

CDR3 bases: TGTGCCAGCAGCTCCGCCTCTCGCGATTACGAGCAGTACTTC. Its translation is CASSSASRDYEQYF. This rearrangement joins TRBV7-6 to TRBJ2-7; D is undetermined. Germline V gives CDR1 SGHVS, CDR2 FNYEAQ. The V gene lost 4 bases and the J gene lost 4 bases, with 14 bases spanning the gap. The CDR3 is 14 residues long.

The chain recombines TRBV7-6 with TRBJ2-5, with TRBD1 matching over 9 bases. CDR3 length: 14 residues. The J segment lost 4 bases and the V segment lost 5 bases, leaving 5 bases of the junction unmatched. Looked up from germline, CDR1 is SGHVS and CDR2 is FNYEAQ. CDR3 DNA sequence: TGTGCCAGCAGCCGGACAGGGGTTCGAGAGACCCAGTACTTC. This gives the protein CASSRTGVRETQYF.

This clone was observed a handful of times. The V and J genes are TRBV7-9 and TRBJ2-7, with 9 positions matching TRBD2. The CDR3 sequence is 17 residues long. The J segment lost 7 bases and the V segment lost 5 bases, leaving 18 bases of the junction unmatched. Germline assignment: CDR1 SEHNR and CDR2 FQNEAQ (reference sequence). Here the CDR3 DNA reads TGTGCCAGCAGCCCCTTAAGTTTAGCGGGAGCAGCGGGGGAGCAGTACTTC. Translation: CASSPLSLAGAAGEQYF.

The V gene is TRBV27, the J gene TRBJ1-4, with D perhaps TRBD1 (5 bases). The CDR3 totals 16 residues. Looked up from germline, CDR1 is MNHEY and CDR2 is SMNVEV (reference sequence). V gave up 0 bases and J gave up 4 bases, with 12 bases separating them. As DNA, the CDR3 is TGTGCCAGCAGTTTATCGGTGGAGGGGAATAATGAAAAACTGTTTTTT. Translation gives CASSLSVEGNNEKLFF.

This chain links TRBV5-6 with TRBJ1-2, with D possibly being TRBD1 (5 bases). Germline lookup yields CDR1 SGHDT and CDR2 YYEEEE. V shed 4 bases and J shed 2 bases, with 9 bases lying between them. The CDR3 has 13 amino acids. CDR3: CASSKGRNYGYTF. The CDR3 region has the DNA TGTGCCAGCAGCAAGGGACGGAACTATGGCTACACCTTC.

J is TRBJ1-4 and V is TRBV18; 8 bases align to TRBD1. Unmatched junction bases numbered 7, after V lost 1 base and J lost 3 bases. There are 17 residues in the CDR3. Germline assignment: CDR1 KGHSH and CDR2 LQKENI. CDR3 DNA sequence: TGTGCCAGCTCACCACTCGCGGCAGGGGGCTCTAATGAAAAACTGTTTTTT. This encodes CASSPLAAGGSNEKLFF.